This TCR beta chain was observed in a study of spatial heterogeneity in lung cancer. One entry per CDR3 protein results from TCRdb running MiXCR on the 5' RACE reads. This sample has fewer than 55,000 distinct CDR3 sequences, with under 8% found just once. V gave up 0 bases and J gave up 4 bases, with 9 bases separating them. The length of the CDR3 is 14 residues. From germline, CDR1 is SGHRS and CDR2 YFSETQ. At least ten counts were recorded for this clonotype. Specified time point: blood at routine non-recurrence follow-up after resection. TCRs were sequenced from unsorted whole RNA of tumor, nontumor lung or PBMC.

The sequence derives from a female donor with early-stage non-small cell lung cancer. This specimen was PBMCs, taken at follow-up. The V and J genes are TRBV5-1 and TRBJ2-3; maybe TRBD2 (6 bases). The CDR3 DNA follows: TGCGCCAGCAGCTTGGGACTAGTGGCAGATACGCAGTATTTT. Translated, it gives CASSLGLVADTQYF.